This T cell receptor (beta chain) came from a study of synovial regulatory T cells in juvenile arthritis (dated by TCRdb to 2015 to 2017). Study-wide context: Of the sequenced patients, about six received methotrexate, one received methotrexate plus infliximab, three were therapy-naive, and one had no treatment information. Using matched patient samples, the researchers compared TCRbeta CDR3 repertoires across three groups: blood iaTreg cells, other blood Treg cells and synovial fluid Treg cells. Effector T cell subsets were also sequenced in the study cohort for comparisons, but only blood and synovial fluid Treg cells are covered by the Treg dataset alone. The TCR repertoire comparisons covered Treg and Teff subsets from about a dozen JIA patients with active disease.

The research as a whole found: Compared with other blood Treg cells, blood iaTreg cells had lower TCR diversity, a finding consistent with antigen-driven expansion. iaTreg TCR repertoires were found to be largely private across patients and to partially overlap with synovial Teff and blood CPL repertoires. More CDR3 sequences were shared by synovial Treg cells with iaTreg cells than with other blood Treg cells, and a closer relation was confirmed by Chao-Jaccard similarity.

The receptor library was made with the immunoSEQ multiplex PCR assay. Adaptive Biotechnologies carried out the TCRbeta CDR3 sequencing. In the authors' own workflow: Repertoire similarity was assessed with the Chao-modified Jaccard index and with the median clonotype overlap from 200 random subsamples of equal sample size. The similarity analyses were run on either productive nucleotide sequences or amino acid sequences translated in silico. Repertoires were compared using hierarchical clustering with single linkage and t-SNE, both based on Chao-modified Jaccard distances. Repertoire diversity was quantified with the Renyi index, after sample size normalisation, across a range of alpha values. In TCRdb, the immuneACCESS table is reduced to in-frame sequences with V and J assigned. These tables do not hold every clone; where another copy was compared, an unresolved V gene accounts for under half, and the others remain unexplained. The V and J calls and the clone size are those of that table, but D and trimming were determined from the DNA. The record for this sample contains 9,000 to 10,000 clones. The ten largest clonotypes hold roughly 1.6% of the sample.

Taken from the germline V gene, the CDR1 and CDR2 loops are SQVTM and ANQGSEA. There are 12 amino acids in the CDR3, from cysteine to phenylalanine inclusive. No DNA is given. iaTreg cells were HLA-DR+ Treg cells, more frequent in NO ID than ID patients at Tend; hypothesised to expand during inflammation. TCR repertoire donors were some 11 juvenile idiopathic arthritis patients with active disease who had not reached inactive disease, 3 polyarticular and 8 oligoarticular. The TCR-sequenced patients had a median age of about 12 years (range about 2.3-22.9) and median disease duration of about 7 years (range 0.2-19.1). Samples for TCR repertoire analysis came from two centres in Italy. Peripheral blood mononuclear cells were isolated by Histopaque-1077 density gradient and cryopreserved in around 90% FCS with around 10% DMSO. Comments on this clone: There is no known antigen for this receptor.

The sequencing input was Treg cells from blood. What the cell subset or site label conveys for this sample: HLA-DR+ inflammation-associated blood Treg cells. The V and J segments used are TRBV29-1 and TRBJ1-2; TCRdb's assignment of TRBD1 cannot be checked, as there is no DNA. This clonotype was sampled from a donor between 2 and 35 years old with juvenile idiopathic arthritis. The CDR3 region reads CSVDFDRFGYTF.